This T cell receptor beta chain was recovered during a study of T cells in Graves' hyperthyroidism and ophthalmopathy. Study-wide background: Upon initial diagnosis and before any treatment, peripheral blood was collected. Points from the study as a whole: The model predicted ophthalmopathy a median around seven months before onset.

This clonotype has at least ten counts. The antigen is unknown. TCR beta CDR3 sequences were amplified from RNA transcripts. Carried out on the TCR CDR3, a first-round RT-PCR used the HTBI primer set. From the multiplex PCR reads, TCRdb called clonotypes with MiXCR, one entry per CDR3 protein. The sample has fewer than 400,000 distinct CDR3 sequences; about 15% are singletons. The CDR3 sequence is 14 residues long. V was pared by 6 bases and J by 3 bases, with 14 bases between. Germline V gene lookup returns CDR1 MDHEN and CDR2 SYDVKM. Blood was drawn at first hyperthyroidism diagnosis, before any ophthalmopathy symptoms. From under 12 ml of fresh peripheral blood, PBMCs were isolated.

The chain links TRBV28 to TRBJ2-5, with D perhaps TRBD1 (6 bases). The TCR was taken from a woman aged 18-35 years with Graves' hyperthyroidism that later progressed to Graves' ophthalmopathy. Sequencing used blood. CDR3 nucleotides: TGTGCCAGCAGGTCACAGGGCGCCGAAGAGACCCAGTACTTC. It encodes CASRSQGAEETQYF.